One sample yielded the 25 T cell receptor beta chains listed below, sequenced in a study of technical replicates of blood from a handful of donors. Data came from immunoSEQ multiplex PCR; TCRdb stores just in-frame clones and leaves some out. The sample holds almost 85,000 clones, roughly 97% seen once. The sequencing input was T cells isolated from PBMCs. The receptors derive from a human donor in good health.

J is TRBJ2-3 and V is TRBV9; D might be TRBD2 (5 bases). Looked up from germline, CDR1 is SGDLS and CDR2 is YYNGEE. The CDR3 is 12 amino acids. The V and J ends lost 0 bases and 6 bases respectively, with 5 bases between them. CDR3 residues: CASSVGGDTQYF. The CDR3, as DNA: TGTGCCAGCAGCGTAGGCGGGGATACGCAGTATTTT.

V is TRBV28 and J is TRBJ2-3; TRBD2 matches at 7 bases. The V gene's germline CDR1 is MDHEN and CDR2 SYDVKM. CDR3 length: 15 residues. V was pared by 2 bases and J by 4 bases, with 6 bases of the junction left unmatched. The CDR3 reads CASSLGGVGADTQYF. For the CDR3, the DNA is TGTGCCAGCAGTTTAGGGGGGGTGGGCGCAGATACGCAGTATTTT.

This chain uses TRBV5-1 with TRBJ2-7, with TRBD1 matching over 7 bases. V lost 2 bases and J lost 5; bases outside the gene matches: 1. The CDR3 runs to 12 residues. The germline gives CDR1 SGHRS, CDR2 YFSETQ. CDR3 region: CASSFTGDEQYF. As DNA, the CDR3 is TGCGCCAGCAGCTTCACAGGGGACGAGCAGTACTTC.

The CDR3 DNA sequence: TGTGCCAGCTCGTGGGGGGCTGAAGCTTTCTTT. Amino acid sequence: CASSWGAEAFF. This chain joins TRBV6-6 and TRBJ1-1; weak D call: TRBD1 (5 bases). Germline CDR1 MNHNY, CDR2 SVGAGI (reference sequence). Trimming removed 8 bases at V and 6 bases at J, with 10 bases between. CDR3 size: 11 residues.

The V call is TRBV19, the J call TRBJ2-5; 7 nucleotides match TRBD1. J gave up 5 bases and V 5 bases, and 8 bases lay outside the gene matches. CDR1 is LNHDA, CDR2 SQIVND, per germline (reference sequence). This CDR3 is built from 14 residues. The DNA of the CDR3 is TGTGCCAGTAGTGGGAATACAGGGGAGGAGACCCAGTACTTC. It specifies CASSGNTGEETQYF. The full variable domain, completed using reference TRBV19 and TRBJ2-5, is DGGITQSPKYLFRKEGQNVTLSCEQNLNHDAMYWYRQDPGQGLRLIYYSQIVNDFQKGDIAEGYSVSREKKESFPLTVTSAQKNPTAFYLCASSGNTGEETQYFGPGTRLLVL.

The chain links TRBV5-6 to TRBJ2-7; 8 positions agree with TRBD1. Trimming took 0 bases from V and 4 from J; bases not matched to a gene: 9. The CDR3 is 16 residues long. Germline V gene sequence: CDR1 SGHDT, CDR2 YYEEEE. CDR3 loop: CASSLDGTGIRYEQYF. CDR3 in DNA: TGTGCCAGCAGCTTGGACGGGACAGGTATTAGGTACGAGCAGTACTTC.

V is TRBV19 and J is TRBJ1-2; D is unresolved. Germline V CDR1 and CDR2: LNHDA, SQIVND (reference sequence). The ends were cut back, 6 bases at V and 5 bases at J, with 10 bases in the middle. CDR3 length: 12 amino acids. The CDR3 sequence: CASSAGFYGYTF. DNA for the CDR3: TGTGCCAGTAGCGCAGGATTTTATGGCTACACCTTC.

CDR3 sequence: CSASQGYEQFF. The CDR3 nucleotides are TGCAGTGCTAGTCAGGGTTATGAGCAGTTCTTC. The rearrangement uses TRBV20-1 and TRBJ2-1; D might be TRBD1 (5 bases). V was clipped by 3 bases and J by 8 bases, with 8 bases between them. Germline V gene lookup returns CDR1 DFQATT and CDR2 SNEGSKA (reference sequence). The CDR3 spans 11 residues.

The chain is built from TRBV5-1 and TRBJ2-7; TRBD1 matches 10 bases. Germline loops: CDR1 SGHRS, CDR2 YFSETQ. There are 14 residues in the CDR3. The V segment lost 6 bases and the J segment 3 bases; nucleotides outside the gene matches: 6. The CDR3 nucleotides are TGCGCCAGCACGAGGACAGGGGGTAACTACGAGCAGTACTTC. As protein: CASTRTGGNYEQYF.

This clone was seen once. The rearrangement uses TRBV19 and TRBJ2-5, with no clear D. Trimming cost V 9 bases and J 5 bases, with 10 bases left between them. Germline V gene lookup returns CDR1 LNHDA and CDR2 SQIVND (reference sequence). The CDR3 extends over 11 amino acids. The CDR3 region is CASRSGETQYF. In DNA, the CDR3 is TGTGCCAGCCGGAGTGGGGAGACCCAGTACTTC.

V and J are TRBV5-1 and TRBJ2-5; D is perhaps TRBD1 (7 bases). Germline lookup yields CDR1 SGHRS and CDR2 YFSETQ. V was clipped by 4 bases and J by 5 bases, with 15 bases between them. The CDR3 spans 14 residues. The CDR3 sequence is CASSPRTGGETQYF. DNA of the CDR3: TGCGCCAGCAGCCCACGGACAGGAGGGGAGACCCAGTACTTC.

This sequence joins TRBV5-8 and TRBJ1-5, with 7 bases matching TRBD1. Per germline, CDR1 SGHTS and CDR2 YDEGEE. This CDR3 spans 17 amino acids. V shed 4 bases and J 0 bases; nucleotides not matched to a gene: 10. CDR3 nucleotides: TGTGCCAGCAGCGCGAACCGGGACAGCAATAGCAATCAGCCCCAGCATTTT. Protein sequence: CASSANRDSNSNQPQHF.

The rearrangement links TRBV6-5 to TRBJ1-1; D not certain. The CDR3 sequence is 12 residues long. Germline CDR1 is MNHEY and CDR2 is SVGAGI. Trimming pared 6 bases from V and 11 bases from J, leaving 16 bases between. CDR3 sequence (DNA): TGTGCCAGCAGACGGGAATACGGGGAGGCTTTCTTT. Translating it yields CASRREYGEAFF.

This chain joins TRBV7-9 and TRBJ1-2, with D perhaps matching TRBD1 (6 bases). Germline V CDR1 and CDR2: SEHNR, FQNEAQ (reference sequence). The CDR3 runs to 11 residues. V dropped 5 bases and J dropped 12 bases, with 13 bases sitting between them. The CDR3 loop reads CASSTNRENTF. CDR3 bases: TGTGCCAGCAGCACTAACAGGGAGAACACCTTC.

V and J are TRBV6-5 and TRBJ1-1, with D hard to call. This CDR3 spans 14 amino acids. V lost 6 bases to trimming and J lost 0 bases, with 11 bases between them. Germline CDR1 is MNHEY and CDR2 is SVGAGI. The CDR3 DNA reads TGTGCCAGCAGCGGGTCGATTCTGAACACTGAAGCTTTCTTT. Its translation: CASSGSILNTEAFF.

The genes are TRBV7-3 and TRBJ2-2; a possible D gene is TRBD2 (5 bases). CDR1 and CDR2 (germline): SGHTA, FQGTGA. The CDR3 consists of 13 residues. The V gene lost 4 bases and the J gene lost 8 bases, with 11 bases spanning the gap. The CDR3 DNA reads TGTGCCAGCAGCTCCGGACTCGGAGGGGAGCTGTTTTTT. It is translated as CASSSGLGGELFF.

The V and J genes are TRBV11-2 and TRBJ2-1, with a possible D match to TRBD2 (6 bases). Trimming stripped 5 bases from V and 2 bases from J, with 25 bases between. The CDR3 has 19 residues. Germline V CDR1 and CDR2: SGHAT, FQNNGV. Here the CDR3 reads CASSPEIPGAKSAYNEQFF. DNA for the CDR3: TGTGCCAGCAGCCCCGAGATTCCGGGAGCGAAAAGTGCCTACAATGAGCAGTTCTTC.

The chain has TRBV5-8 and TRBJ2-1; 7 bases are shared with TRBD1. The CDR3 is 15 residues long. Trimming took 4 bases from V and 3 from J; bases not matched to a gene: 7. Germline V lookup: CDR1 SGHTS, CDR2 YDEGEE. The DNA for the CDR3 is TGTGCCAGCAGCCCGTTCGACAGGGTCTACAATGAGCAGTTCTTC. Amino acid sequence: CASSPFDRVYNEQFF.

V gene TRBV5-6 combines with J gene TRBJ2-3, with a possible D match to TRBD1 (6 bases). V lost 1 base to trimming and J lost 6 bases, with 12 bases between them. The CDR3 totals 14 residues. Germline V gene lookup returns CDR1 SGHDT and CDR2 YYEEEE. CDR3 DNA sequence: TGTGCCAGCAGCTTGACAGGGATAGCGGATACGCAGTATTTT. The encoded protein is CASSLTGIADTQYF. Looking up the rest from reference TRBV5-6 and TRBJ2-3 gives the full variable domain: DAGVTQSPTHLIKTRGQQVTLRCSPKSGHDTVSWYQQALGQGPQFIFQYYEEEERQRGNFPDRFSGHQFPNYSSELNVNALLLGDSALYLCASSLTGIADTQYFGPGTRLTVL.

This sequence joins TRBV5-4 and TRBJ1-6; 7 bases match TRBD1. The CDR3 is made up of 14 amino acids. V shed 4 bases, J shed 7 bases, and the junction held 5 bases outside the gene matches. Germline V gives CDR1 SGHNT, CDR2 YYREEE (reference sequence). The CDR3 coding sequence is TGTGCCAGCAGCCGACAGGGCGGGAATTCACCCCTCCACTTT. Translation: CASSRQGGNSPLHF.

The DNA of the CDR3 is TGTGCCAGCAGCCTTAGACAGAACACTGAAGCTTTCTTT. Its translation is CASSLRQNTEAFF. The gene calls are TRBV9 and TRBJ1-1; no clear D. Trimming took off 4 bases at V and 1 base at J, with 8 bases between the two ends. The CDR3 contains 13 residues. Germline assignment: CDR1 SGDLS and CDR2 YYNGEE.

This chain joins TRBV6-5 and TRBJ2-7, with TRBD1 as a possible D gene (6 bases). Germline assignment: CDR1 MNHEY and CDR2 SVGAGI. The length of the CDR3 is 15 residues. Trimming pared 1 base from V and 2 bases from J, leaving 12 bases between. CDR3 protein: CASSYLQGAPYEQYF. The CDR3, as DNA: TGTGCCAGCAGTTACTTACAGGGAGCCCCCTACGAGCAGTACTTC.

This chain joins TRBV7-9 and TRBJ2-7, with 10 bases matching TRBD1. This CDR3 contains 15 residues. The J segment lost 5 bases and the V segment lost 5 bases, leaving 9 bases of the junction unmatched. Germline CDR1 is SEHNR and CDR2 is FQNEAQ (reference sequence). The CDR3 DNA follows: TGTGCCAGCAGCCCGGGACAGGGGATGCGGCACGAGCAGTACTTC. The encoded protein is CASSPGQGMRHEQYF.

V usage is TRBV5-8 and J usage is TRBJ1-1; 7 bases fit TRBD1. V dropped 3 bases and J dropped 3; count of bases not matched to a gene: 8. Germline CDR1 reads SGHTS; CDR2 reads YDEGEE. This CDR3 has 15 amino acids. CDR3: CASSSYPGQYTEAFF. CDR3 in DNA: TGTGCCAGCAGCTCGTATCCGGGACAGTACACTGAAGCTTTCTTT.

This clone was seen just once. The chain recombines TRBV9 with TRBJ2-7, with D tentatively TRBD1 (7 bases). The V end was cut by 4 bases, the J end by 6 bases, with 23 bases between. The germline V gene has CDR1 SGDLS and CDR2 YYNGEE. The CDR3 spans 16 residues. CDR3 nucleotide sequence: TGTGCCAGCAGCCTCGGAGGGGGCAGGGGAACGTCCGAGCAGTACTTC. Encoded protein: CASSLGGGRGTSEQYF.